The clone carrying this T cell receptor beta chain was seen more than once but under ten times. Its antigen is unknown. The data were obtained in a study of cytomegalovirus exposure and HLA in healthy donors. Looking at the study overall: From 150 million to 200 million T cells, an earlier analysis saw approximately 110 million unique TCR beta sequences.

Study-level findings and limits: The study designated 150 to 200 TCR beta chains cytomegalovirus-associated.

The PCR had 60 Vbeta and 13 Jbeta primers. Assay: immunoSEQ multiplex PCR; the TCRdb copy retains only in-frame clones and omits some. The sample has 150,000 to 200,000 clones, approximately 62% seen once. The clonotype originates from a man aged 45 to 65 in good health and CMV-seronegative. The sequencing sample was made of PBMCs.

CDR3 protein: CASSVEAGVGSPLHF. CDR3 nucleotides: TGTGCCAGCAGCGTAGAGGCAGGGGTTGGTTCACCCCTCCACTTT. The chain recombines TRBV9 with TRBJ1-6; TRBD1 might be the D (6 bases). Trimming took 0 bases from V and 9 from J, leaving 13 bases between them. This CDR3 has 15 residues. The germline V gene encodes CDR1 SGDLS and CDR2 YYNGEE. The full variable domain, in which reference TRBV9 and TRBJ1-6 provide the parts outside the CDR3, is DSGVTQTPKHLITATGQRVTLRCSPRSGDLSVYWYQQSLDQGLQFLIQYYNGEERAKGNILERFSAQQFPDLHSELNLSSLELGDSALYFCASSVEAGVGSPLHFGNGTRLTVT.